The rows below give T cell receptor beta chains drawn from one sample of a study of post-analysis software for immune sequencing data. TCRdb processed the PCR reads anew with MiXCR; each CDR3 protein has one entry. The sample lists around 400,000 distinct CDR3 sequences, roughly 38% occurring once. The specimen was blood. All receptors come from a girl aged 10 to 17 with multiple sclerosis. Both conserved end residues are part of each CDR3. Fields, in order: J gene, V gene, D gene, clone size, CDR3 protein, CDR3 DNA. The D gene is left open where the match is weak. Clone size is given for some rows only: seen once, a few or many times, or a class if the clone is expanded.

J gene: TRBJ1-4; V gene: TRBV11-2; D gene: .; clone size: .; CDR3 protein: CASSLNPADEKLFF; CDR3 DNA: TGTGCCAGCAGCTTAAATCCGGCGGATGAAAAACTGTTTTTT
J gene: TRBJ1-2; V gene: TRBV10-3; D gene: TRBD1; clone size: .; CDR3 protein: CAISDTDVQGGIYGYTF; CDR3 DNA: TGTGCCATCAGTGACACTGACGTACAGGGGGGTATTTATGGCTACACCTTC
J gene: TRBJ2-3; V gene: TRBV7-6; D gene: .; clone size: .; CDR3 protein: CASNLRQSSTDTQYF; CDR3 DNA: TGTGCCAGCAACTTGAGACAGTCTAGCACAGATACGCAGTATTTT
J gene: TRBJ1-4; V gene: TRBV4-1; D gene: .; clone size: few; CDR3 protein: CASSQGRTNEKLFF; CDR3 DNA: TGCGCCAGCAGCCAAGGCCGAACTAATGAAAAACTGTTTTTT
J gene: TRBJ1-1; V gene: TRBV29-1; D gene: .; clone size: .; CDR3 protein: CSVWGSTVSTEAFF; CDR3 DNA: TGCAGCGTTTGGGGGAGCACGGTGAGCACTGAAGCTTTCTTT
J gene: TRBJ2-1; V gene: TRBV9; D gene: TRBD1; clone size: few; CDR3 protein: CASSVRLGQGGNEQFF; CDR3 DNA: TGTGCCAGCAGCGTACGTTTGGGACAGGGTGGTAATGAGCAGTTCTTC
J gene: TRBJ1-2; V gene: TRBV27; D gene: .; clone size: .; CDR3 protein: CASSLRSGPYGYTF; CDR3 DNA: TGTGCCAGCAGTTTACGCTCAGGTCCTTATGGCTACACCTTC
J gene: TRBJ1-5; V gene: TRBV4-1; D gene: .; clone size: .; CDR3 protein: CASSQVKGGNRPQHF; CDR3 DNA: TGCGCCAGCAGCCAAGTTAAGGGAGGCAATCGGCCCCAGCATTTT
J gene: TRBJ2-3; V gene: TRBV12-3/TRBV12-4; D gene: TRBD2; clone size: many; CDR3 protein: CASSLTGLAGTLYSTDTQYF; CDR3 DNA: TGTGCCAGCAGTTTAACCGGACTAGCGGGGACATTGTACAGCACAGATACGCAGTATTTT
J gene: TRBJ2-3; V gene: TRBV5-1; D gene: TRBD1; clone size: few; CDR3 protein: CASSRGQAGDTQYF; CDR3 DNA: TGCGCCAGCAGTCGAGGACAGGCTGGAGATACGCAGTATTTT